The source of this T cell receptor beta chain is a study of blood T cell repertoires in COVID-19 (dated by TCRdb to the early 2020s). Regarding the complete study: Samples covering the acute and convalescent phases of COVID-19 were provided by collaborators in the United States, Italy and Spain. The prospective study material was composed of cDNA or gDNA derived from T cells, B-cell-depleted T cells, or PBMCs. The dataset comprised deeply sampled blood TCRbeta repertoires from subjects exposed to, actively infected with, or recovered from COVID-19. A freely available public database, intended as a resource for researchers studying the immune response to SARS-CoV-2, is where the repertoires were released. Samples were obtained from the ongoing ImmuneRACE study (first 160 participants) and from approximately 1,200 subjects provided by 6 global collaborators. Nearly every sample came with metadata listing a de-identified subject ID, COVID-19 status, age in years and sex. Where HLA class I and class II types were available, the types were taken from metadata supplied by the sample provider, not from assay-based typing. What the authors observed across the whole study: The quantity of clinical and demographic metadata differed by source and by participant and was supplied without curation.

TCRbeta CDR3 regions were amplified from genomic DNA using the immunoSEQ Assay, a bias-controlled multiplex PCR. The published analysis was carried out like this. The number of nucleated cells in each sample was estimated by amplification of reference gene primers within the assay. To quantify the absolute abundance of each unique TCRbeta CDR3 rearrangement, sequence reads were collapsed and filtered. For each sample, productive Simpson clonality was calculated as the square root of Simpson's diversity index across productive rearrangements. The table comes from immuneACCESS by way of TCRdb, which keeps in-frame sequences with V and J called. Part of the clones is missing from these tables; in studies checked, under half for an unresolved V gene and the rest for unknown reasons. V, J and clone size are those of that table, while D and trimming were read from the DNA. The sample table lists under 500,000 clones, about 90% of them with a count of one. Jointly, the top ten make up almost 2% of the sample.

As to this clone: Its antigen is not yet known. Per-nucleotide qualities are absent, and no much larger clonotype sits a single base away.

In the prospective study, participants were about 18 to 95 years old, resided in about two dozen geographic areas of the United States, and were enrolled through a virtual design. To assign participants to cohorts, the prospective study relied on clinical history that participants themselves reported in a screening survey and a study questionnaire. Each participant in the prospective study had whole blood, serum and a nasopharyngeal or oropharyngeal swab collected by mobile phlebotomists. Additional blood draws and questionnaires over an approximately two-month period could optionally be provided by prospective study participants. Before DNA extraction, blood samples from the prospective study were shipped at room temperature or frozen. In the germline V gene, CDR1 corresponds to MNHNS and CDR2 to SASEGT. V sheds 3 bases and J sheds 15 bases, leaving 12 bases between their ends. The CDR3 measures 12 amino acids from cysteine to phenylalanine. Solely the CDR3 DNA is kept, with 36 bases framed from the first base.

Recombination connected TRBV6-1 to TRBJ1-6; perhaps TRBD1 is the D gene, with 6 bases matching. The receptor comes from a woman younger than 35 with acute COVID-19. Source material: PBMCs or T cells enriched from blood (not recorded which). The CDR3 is CASSDRGQILHF. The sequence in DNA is TGTGCCAGCAGTGACAGGGGCCAAATCCTCCACTTT.